The clone carrying this T cell receptor (beta chain) was seen ten or more times. This sample stems from a study of human T cells and chemical hapten exposure. TCRdb used MiXCR to reprocess the RACE reads, holding one entry per CDR3 protein. This repertoire shows roughly 380,000 distinct CDR3 sequences, about 6% found once; its top ten account for 5% to 6%. Trimming cost V 1 base and J 2 bases, with 10 bases left between them. The CDR3 is 15 amino acids. As for time point: patch test 2, 6 weeks after DPC sensitization. Specified treatment: therapeutic diphenylcyclopropenone sensitization with weekly scalp DPC.

The sequences come from whole blood, collected in connection with sensitization to the hapten diphenylcyclopropenone (DPC). This rearrangement joins TRBV12-3 or TRBV12-4 to TRBJ2-3; D perhaps matches TRBD2 (6 bases). This sequence was found in a woman aged 18-30 years with alopecia areata. Some clones in this sample may be carry-over from other donors' samples. CDR3 amino acids: CASSLVGGLTDTQYF. CDR3 bases: TGTGCCAGCAGTTTAGTGGGGGGACTCACAGATACGCAGTATTTT.